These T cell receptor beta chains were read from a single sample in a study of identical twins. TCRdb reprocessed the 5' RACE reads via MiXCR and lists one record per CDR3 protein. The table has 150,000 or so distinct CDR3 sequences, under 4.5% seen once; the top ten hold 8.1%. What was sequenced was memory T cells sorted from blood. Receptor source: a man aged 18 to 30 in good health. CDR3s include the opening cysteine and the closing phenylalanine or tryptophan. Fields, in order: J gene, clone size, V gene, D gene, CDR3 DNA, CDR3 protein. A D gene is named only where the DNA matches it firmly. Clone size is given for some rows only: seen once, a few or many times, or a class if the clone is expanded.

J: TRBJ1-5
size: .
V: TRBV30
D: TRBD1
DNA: TGTGCCTGGAGTGTACAGGGGGGAAATCAGCCCCAGCATTTT
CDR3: CAWSVQGGNQPQHF

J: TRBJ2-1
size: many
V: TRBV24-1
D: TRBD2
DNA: TGTGCCACCAGTGATTTTAGTCTAGCGGGAGTCGAGCAGTTCTTC
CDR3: CATSDFSLAGVEQFF

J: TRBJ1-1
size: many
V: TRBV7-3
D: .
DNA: TGTGCCAGCAGCTTAACGGGACAAGCGAACACTGAAGCTTTCTTT
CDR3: CASSLTGQANTEAFF

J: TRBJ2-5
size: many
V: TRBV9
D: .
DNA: TGTGCCAGCAGCCCCGCGGGACCCACAGAGACCCAGTACTTC
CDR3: CASSPAGPTETQYF

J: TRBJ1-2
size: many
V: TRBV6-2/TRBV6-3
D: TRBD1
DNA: TGTGCCAGCGGGCTCCGCCAGGGGGCTGATGGCTACACCTTC
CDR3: CASGLRQGADGYTF

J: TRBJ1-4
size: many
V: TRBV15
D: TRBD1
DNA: TGTGCCACCAGCAGAGTGGGGGCAGGGGGCCCTGAAAAACTGTTTTTT
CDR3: CATSRVGAGGPEKLFF

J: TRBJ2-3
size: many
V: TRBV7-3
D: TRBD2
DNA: TGTGCCAGCAGCTTGGGAGCGGGAAGAAGCACAGATACGCAGTATTTT
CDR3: CASSLGAGRSTDTQYF

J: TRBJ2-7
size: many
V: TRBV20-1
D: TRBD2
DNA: TGCAGTGCTAGAGATCTAGGGAGGGAATCCTACGAGCAGTACTTC
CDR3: CSARDLGRESYEQYF

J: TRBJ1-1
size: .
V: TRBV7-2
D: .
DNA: TGTGCCAGCAGCCCCCGGCGGGGTGAAGCTTTCTTT
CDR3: CASSPRRGEAFF

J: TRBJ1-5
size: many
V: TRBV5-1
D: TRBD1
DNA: TGCGCCAGCAGCTTGGCAGGGGGGGATCAGCCCCAGCATTTT
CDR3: CASSLAGGDQPQHF

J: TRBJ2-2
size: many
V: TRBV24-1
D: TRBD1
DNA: TGTGCCACCAGTGATCCCGCGACAGGGAGCAACACCGGGGAGCTGTTTTTT
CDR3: CATSDPATGSNTGELFF

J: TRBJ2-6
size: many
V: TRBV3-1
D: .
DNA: TGTGCCAGCAGCCACAGACAGGGGGCCAACGTCCTGACTTTC
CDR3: CASSHRQGANVLTF

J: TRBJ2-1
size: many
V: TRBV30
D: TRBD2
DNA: TGTGCCTGGAATAAAAGAAGACTAGCCGGCAATGAGCAGTTCTTC
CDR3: CAWNKRRLAGNEQFF

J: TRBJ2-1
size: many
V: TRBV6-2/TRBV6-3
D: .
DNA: TGTGCCAGCAGTTACTACCTTTTGACGGGTGAGCAGTTCTTC
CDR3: CASSYYLLTGEQFF

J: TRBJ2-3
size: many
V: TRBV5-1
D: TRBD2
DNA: TGCGCCAGCAGACGAGGAGCGGGGGCCCGGGATACGCAGTATTTT
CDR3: CASRRGAGARDTQYF